The 16 T cell receptor beta chains in this list originate from one sample, sequenced in a study of OX40 agonist ivuxolimab in advanced cancers. Data came from immunoSEQ multiplex PCR; TCRdb stores just in-frame clones and leaves some out. The sample consists of around 65,000 clones, 92% of them appearing once. Sequences were derived from CD4+ or CD8+ T cells sorted from blood, sampled in a trial of the OX40 agonist ivuxolimab. The receptor source for this set is an adult with an advanced solid tumor such as melanoma, head and neck, liver or kidney cancer.

The chain recombines TRBV18 with TRBJ2-7, with D maybe TRBD2 (5 bases). Trimming removed 0 bases from V and 2 bases from J, with 5 bases in between. The CDR3 is made up of 13 amino acids. Germline V gives CDR1 KGHSH, CDR2 LQKENI. CDR3 sequence: CASSPPGTYEQYF. DNA of the CDR3: TGTGCCAGCTCACCACCCGGGACCTACGAGCAGTACTTC.

This chain uses TRBV6-5 with TRBJ1-5; TRBD1 is a possible D gene (5 bases). V was trimmed by 7 bases and J by 6 bases, leaving 10 bases between them. Per the germline V gene, CDR1 is MNHEY and CDR2 is SVGAGI. This CDR3 has 12 residues. CDR3 loop: CASTFGGQPQHF. The DNA of the CDR3 is TGTGCCAGCACCTTCGGGGGTCAGCCCCAGCATTTT.

V gene TRBV5-1 combines with J gene TRBJ2-2; D may be TRBD1 (6 bases). This CDR3 contains 15 residues. V was pared by 3 bases and J by 7 bases, with 16 bases between. Per the germline V gene, CDR1 is SGHRS and CDR2 is YFSETQ. The CDR3 here is CASSSSDGGYGELFF. CDR3 sequence (DNA): TGCGCCAGCAGCTCTTCGGATGGGGGCTACGGGGAGCTGTTTTTT.

The chain uses TRBV6-6 and TRBJ1-4; D is undetermined. CDR1 and CDR2 (germline): MNHNY, SVGAGI (reference sequence). CDR3 size: 14 residues. The V and J ends lost 0 bases and 4 bases respectively, with 6 bases between them. The CDR3 sequence is CASSYSKGNEKLFF. CDR3 sequence (DNA): TGTGCCAGCAGTTACTCTAAGGGTAATGAAAAACTGTTTTTT.

The V call is TRBV5-1, the J call TRBJ1-4, with 7 bases aligning to TRBD1. This CDR3 contains 15 residues. The V segment lost 0 bases and the J segment 5 bases; nucleotides outside the gene matches: 4. Per germline, CDR1 SGHRS and CDR2 YFSETQ. The CDR3 nucleotides are TGCGCCAGCAGCTTGGATCCAGGGGGAAATGAAAAACTGTTTTTT. Amino acid sequence: CASSLDPGGNEKLFF.

The gene calls are TRBV6-1 and TRBJ1-2, with D perhaps TRBD1 (5 bases). V gave up 6 bases and J gave up 7 bases, with 15 bases separating them. Germline CDR1 and CDR2: MNHNS and SASEGT. The CDR3 runs to 13 residues. The chain's CDR3 is CASRQGLNLGYTF. The CDR3 DNA reads TGTGCCAGCAGGCAGGGCTTGAATCTTGGCTACACCTTC.

J is TRBJ2-7 and V is TRBV7-8, with TRBD1 matching over 7 bases. V gave up 5 bases and J gave up 1 base; unmatched junction bases: 2. CDR3 length equals 13 residues. Germline loops: CDR1 SGHVS, CDR2 FQNEAQ. The CDR3 loop is CASSGTVSYEQYF. The CDR3 DNA sequence: TGTGCCAGCAGCGGGACAGTTTCCTACGAGCAGTACTTC.

This chain links TRBV9 with TRBJ2-1; D is perhaps TRBD2 (5 bases). The germline V gene has CDR1 SGDLS and CDR2 YYNGEE. This CDR3 region has 13 residues. V dropped 4 bases and J dropped 6 bases, with 11 bases sitting between them. Written as DNA, the CDR3 is TGTGCCAGCAGCAACCTCGGGGTCAATGAGCAGTTCTTC. As protein: CASSNLGVNEQFF.

The chain employs TRBV9 and TRBJ2-2; D remains ambiguous. Trimming took 0 bases from V and 6 from J, leaving 12 bases between them. CDR1 is SGDLS and CDR2 is YYNGEE in the germline V gene. The CDR3 extends over 15 amino acids. CDR3 in amino acids: CASSVATTVPGELFF. The CDR3, as DNA: TGTGCCAGCAGCGTAGCTACGACGGTACCCGGGGAGCTGTTTTTT.

This chain uses TRBV2 with TRBJ2-3; D might be TRBD1 (5 bases). The V end lost 3 bases, the J end lost 4 bases, and 11 bases lay between the germline ends. The CDR3 covers 14 residues. Per germline, CDR1 SNHLY and CDR2 FYNNEI. CDR3 residues: CASSEGLPSDTQYF. CDR3 in DNA: TGTGCCAGCAGTGAGGGGCTACCGTCAGATACGCAGTATTTT.

This clone was seen a few times. The chain is built from TRBV27 and TRBJ2-7; D uncertain. The germline V and J ends were trimmed by 2 bases and 2 bases, with 10 bases remaining between them. The germline gives CDR1 MNHEY, CDR2 SMNVEV (reference sequence). CDR3 length equals 14 residues. In nucleotides, the CDR3 is TGTGCCAGCAGTTTAGATAGGAAAACCTACGAGCAGTACTTC. Translated, it gives CASSLDRKTYEQYF.

This chain links TRBV9 with TRBJ2-1; 7 bases are a match to TRBD1. CDR1 and CDR2 (germline): SGDLS, YYNGEE. The CDR3 contains 16 residues. V lost 3 bases to trimming and J lost 4 bases; unmatched junction nucleotides: 10. The chain's CDR3 is CASSASWGQLYNEQFF. The CDR3 DNA reads as TGTGCCAGCAGCGCTTCTTGGGGACAGCTATACAATGAGCAGTTCTTC.

The V call is TRBV11-2, the J call TRBJ2-3; unclear D gene. Trimming cost V 8 bases and J 8 bases, with 8 bases left between them. The V gene's germline CDR1 is SGHAT and CDR2 FQNNGV. The CDR3 has 10 residues. CDR3 DNA: TGTGCCAGCTATAATGGTACGCAGTATTTT. Protein product: CASYNGTQYF.

This rearrangement joins TRBV6-6 to TRBJ2-7; 11 bases match TRBD2. V dropped 6 bases and J dropped 7; count of bases not matched to a gene: 8. Per germline, CDR1 MNHNY and CDR2 SVGAGI (reference sequence). CDR3 length: 14 amino acids. In DNA form, the CDR3 reads TGTGCCAGCAGCCAGACTAGCGGGACCCTTGAGCAGTACTTC. Protein product: CASSQTSGTLEQYF.

CDR3 sequence reads: CASSRRDRGAGNTIYF. The CDR3 DNA reads TGTGCCAGCAGCCGACGGGACAGGGGAGCGGGAAACACCATATATTTT. The rearrangement links TRBV9 to TRBJ1-3; 10 nucleotides match TRBD1. The V and J ends lost 4 bases and 4 bases, in that order; junction bases with no gene match: 8. The CDR3 totals 16 residues. CDR1 and CDR2 (germline): SGDLS, YYNGEE.

The chain carries TRBV5-1 and TRBJ1-2; D is perhaps TRBD1 (5 bases). This CDR3 has 13 residues. CDR1 and CDR2 from the germline V gene are SGHRS and YFSETQ. Trimming took off 3 bases at V and 8 bases at J, with 14 bases between the two ends. CDR3 bases: TGCGCCAGCAGCTCGTACGGGGGTGGAGGCTACACCTTC. This sequence encodes CASSSYGGGGYTF.